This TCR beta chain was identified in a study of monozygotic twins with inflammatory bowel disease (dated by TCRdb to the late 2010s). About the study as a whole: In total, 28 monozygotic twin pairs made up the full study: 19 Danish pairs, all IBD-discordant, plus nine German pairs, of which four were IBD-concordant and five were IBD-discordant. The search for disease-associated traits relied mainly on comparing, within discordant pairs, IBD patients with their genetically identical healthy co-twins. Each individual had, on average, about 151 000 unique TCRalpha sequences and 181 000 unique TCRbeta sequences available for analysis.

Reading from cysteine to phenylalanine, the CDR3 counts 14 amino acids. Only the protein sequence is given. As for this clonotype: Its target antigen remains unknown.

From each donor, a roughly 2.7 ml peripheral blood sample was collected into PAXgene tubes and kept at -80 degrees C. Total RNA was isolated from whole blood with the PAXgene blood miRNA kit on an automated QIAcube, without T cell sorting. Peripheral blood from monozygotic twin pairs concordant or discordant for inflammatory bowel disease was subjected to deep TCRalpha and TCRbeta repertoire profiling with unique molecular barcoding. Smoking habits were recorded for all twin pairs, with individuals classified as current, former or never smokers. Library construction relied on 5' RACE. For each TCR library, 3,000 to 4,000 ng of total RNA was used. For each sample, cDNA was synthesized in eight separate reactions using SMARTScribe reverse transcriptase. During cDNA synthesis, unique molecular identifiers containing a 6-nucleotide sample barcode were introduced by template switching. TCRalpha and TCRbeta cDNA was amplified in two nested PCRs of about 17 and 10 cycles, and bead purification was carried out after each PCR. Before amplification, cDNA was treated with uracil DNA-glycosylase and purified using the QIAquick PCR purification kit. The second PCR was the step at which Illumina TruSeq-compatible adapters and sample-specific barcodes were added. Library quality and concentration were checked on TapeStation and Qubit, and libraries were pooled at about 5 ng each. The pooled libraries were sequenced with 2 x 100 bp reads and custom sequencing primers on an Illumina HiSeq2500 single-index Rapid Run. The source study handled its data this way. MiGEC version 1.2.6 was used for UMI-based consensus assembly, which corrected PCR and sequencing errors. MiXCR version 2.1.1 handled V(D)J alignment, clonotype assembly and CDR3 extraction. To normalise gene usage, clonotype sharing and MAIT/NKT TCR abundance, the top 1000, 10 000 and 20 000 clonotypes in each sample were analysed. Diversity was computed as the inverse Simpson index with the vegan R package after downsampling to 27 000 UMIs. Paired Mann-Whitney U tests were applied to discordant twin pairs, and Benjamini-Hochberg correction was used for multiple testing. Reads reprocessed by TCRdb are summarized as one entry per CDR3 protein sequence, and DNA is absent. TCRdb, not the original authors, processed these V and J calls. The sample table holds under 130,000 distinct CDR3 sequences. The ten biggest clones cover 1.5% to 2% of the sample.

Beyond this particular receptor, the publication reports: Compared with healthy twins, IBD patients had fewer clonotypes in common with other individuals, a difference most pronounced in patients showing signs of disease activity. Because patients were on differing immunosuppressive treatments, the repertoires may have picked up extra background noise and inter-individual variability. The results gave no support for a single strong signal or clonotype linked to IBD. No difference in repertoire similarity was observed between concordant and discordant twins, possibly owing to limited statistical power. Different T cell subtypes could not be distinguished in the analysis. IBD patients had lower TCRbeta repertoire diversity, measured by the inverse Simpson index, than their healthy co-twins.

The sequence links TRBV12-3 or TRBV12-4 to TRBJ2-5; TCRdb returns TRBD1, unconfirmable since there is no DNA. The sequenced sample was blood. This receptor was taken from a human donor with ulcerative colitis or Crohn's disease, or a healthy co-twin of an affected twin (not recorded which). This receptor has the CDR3 CASSTGTIQETQYF.